This T cell receptor beta chain came from a study of T cells in Graves' hyperthyroidism and ophthalmopathy. General study points: Most expanded thyroid clonotypes above 0.001 recurred in blood.

Exclusion criteria comprised uncontrolled infection, other autoimmune disease, pregnancy or lactation. The authors took PBMCs from 10 ml fresh peripheral blood. This clonotype has a count of ten or more. Its specificity is unknown. What was amplified from RNA transcripts were TCR beta CDR3 regions. HTBI primers were employed in a first-round RT-PCR of the TCR CDR3. TCRdb fed the multiplex PCR reads into MiXCR, producing one record per CDR3 protein. Of about 560,000 distinct CDR3 sequences listed, approximately 16% are singletons. This sequence originates from a woman aged 18 to 35 with Graves' hyperthyroidism. The sequenced sample consisted of blood.

The CDR3 region has the DNA TGTGCCAGCAGTGAAATGGGGGCGCGGCAGGGTTCACGAGCTTTCTTT. It specifies CASSEMGARQGSRAFF. The chain links TRBV6-1 to TRBJ1-1; possibly TRBD1 for D (6 bases). Per germline, CDR1 MNHNS and CDR2 SASEGT. Trimming removed 2 bases at V and 10 bases at J, with 23 bases between. The CDR3 extends over 16 amino acids.